This T cell receptor (beta chain) was obtained from a study of OX40 agonist ivuxolimab in advanced cancers. Study observations and caveats: Fewer expanded clones were found on average in CD4+ than in CD8+ T cells. Clonal expansion was among the lowest in partial responders at 0.1-3.0 mg/kg, especially CD8+.

Repertoires were generated with immunoSEQ multiplex PCR, while TCRdb's copy carries only in-frame clones and drops some. This sample has some 60,000 clones, with nearly 90% found just once. A remark on this clone: Antigen: not known.

Cycle 7 day 1, cycle 4 day 1, and baseline were the timepoints at which blood was sampled. This CDR3 region has 16 residues. The germline V gene has CDR1 SGHDT and CDR2 YYEEEE. V dropped 4 bases and J dropped 2; count of bases not matched to a gene: 7. The chain couples TRBV5-6 to TRBJ1-3; 9 positions match TRBD1. Sequenced here: CD4+ or CD8+ T cells sorted from blood, sampled in a trial of the OX40 agonist ivuxolimab. This TCR came from an adult with an advanced solid tumor such as melanoma, head and neck, liver or kidney cancer. The CDR3 DNA reads TGTGCCAGCAGCCCCGGGACAGGGTTCCCTGGAAACACCATATATTTT. Translation gives CASSPGTGFPGNTIYF.